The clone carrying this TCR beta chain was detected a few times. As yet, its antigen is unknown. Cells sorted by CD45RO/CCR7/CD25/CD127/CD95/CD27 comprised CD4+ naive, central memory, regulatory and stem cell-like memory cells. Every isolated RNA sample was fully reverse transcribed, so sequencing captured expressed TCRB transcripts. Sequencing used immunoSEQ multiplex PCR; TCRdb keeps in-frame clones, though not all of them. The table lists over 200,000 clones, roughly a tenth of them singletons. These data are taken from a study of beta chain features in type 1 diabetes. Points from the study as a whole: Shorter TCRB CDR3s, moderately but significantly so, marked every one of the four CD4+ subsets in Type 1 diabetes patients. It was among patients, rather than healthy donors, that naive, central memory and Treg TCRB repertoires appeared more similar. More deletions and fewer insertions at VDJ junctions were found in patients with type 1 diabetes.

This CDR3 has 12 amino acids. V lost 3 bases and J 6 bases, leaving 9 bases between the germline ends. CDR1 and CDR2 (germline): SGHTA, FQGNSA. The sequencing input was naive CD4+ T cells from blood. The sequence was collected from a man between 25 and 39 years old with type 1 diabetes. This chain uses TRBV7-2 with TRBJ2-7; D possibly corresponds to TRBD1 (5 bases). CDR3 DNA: TGTGCCAGCAGCTTCGCAGGGATCGAGCAGTACTTC. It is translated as CASSFAGIEQYF.